Listed below are T cell receptor beta chains from one sample, sequenced in a study of spatial heterogeneity in lung cancer. TCRdb independently ran MiXCR on the 5' RACE reads; one entry per CDR3 protein. The data hold around 110,000 distinct CDR3 sequences, with 9.5% to 15% observed a single time. The source material was PBMCs, sampled at follow-up. The receptor set was obtained from a male donor with early-stage non-small cell lung cancer. Each CDR3 is given with its conserved first and last residue. The D gene is left open where the match is weak. Size is stated for part of the rows, as once, few or many counts, or as a class when the clone is expanded.

D	J	V	size	DNA	CDR3
TRBD1	TRBJ2-1	TRBV29-1	many	TGCAGCGTTGCCCGGGACAGACTAATGGGTGAGCAGTTCTTC	CSVARDRLMGEQFF
TRBD1	TRBJ1-2	TRBV5-1	many	TGCGCCAGCAGCACTGGGGACAGGGGACGTGGCTACACCTTC	CASSTGDRGRGYTF
NA	TRBJ1-3	TRBV18	NA	TGTGCCAGCTCACCCGGGGGAGAGCGCGGAAACACCATATATTTT	CASSPGGERGNTIYF
NA	TRBJ2-3	TRBV11-1	NA	TGTGCCAGCAGCGAACAAACAGGGTCCACAGATACGCAGTATTTT	CASSEQTGSTDTQYF
NA	TRBJ2-7	TRBV27	NA	TGTGCCAGCAGTCAGGGTTTGCCCTACGAGCAGTACTTC	CASSQGLPYEQYF
NA	TRBJ2-5	TRBV29-1	few	TGCAGCGTTGAAGCGATGAGCCGGGCAGAAGAGACCCAGTACTTC	CSVEAMSRAEETQYF
NA	TRBJ2-2	TRBV4-3	NA	TGCGCCAGCAGCCAAGCAAACAGGGCCTACACCGGGGAGCTGTTTTTT	CASSQANRAYTGELFF
NA	TRBJ1-4	TRBV20-1	NA	TGCAGTGCTATGGGCCAGCCCGCCCGGGAAAAACTGTTTTTT	CSAMGQPAREKLFF
TRBD1	TRBJ2-7	TRBV2	few	TGTGCCAGCGTGGGACAGGGTCACTACGAGCAGTACTTC	CASVGQGHYEQYF
TRBD2	TRBJ2-7	TRBV10-3	many	TGTGCCATCACACCGGGACTAGACATCTACGAGCAGTACTTC	CAITPGLDIYEQYF
NA	TRBJ2-1	TRBV6-5	few	TGTGCCAGCAGGGGCTTATATGAGCAGTTCTTC	CASRGLYEQFF
NA	TRBJ2-1	TRBV20-1	NA	TGCAGTGCAAACCAAGCATCCAGGGGAGGCTACAATGAGCAGTTCTTC	CSANQASRGGYNEQFF
NA	TRBJ2-2	TRBV7-3	NA	TGTGCCAGCAGCTTAAAGGGGAACACCGGGGAGCTGTTTTTT	CASSLKGNTGELFF
NA	TRBJ2-1	TRBV19	NA	TGTGCCAGTAGAATAGGGGACGTCGGCCTTCTCGGTGAGCAGTTCTTC	CASRIGDVGLLGEQFF
TRBD1	TRBJ2-6	TRBV7-9	many	TGTGCCAGCAGCTTGGGACAGACCGGCCCCTCTGGGGCCAACGTCCTGACTTTC	CASSLGQTGPSGANVLTF
NA	TRBJ2-3	TRBV7-8	once	TGTGCCAGCAGCTTACTGGGGGGCCGGACAGATACGCAGTATTTT	CASSLLGGRTDTQYF
TRBD1	TRBJ1-5	TRBV6-4	few	TGTGCCAGCGGGGGACAGGGGAGGGATCAGCCCCAGCATTTT	CASGGQGRDQPQHF
NA	TRBJ2-2	TRBV7-2	NA	TGTGCCAGCAGCTTAACCTACGGGGACTTAAACACCGGGGAGCTGTTTTTT	CASSLTYGDLNTGELFF
NA	TRBJ1-2	TRBV29-1	few	TGCAGCGTTGGGACCGGGACATCGAGAGGCTACACCTTC	CSVGTGTSRGYTF
NA	TRBJ2-7	TRBV6-2/TRBV6-3	NA	TGTGCCAGCAGCAAGGGACTGCGGGAGCAGTACTTC	CASSKGLREQYF
NA	TRBJ1-1	TRBV30	few	TGTGCCTGGAGAAGGGGTAGAGGCACTGAAGCTTTCTTT	CAWRRGRGTEAFF
NA	TRBJ2-3	TRBV28	few	TGTGCCAGCAGGCTCGGGGGCCCCACAGATACGCAGTATTTT	CASRLGGPTDTQYF
TRBD1	TRBJ2-3	TRBV6-7	NA	TGTGCCAGCAGTTTACGACAGGGGGAAGATACGCAGTATTTT	CASSLRQGEDTQYF
TRBD1	TRBJ1-1	TRBV9	many	TGTGCCAGCAGCGTAACGGGACAGGGAGGGAGGAACACTGAAGCTTTCTTT	CASSVTGQGGRNTEAFF
NA	TRBJ2-7	TRBV5-6	many	TGTGCCAGCAGCTTGGGCTTTTACGAGCAGTACTTC	CASSLGFYEQYF
NA	TRBJ2-1	TRBV3-1	many	TGTGCCAGCAGCCCCGCTTACAATGAGCAGTTCTTC	CASSPAYNEQFF
NA	TRBJ2-1	TRBV7-3	NA	TGTGCCAGCAGCCCCCAACGGGACTCAGAGCAGTTCTTC	CASSPQRDSEQFF
NA	TRBJ1-6	TRBV5-6	many	TGTGCCAGCAGCCCCGGTGTGTCAGCCCTCCACTTT	CASSPGVSALHF
NA	TRBJ2-5	TRBV7-2	many	TGTGCCAGCAGCTTCCTCCCAGGGGAAGAGACCCAGTACTTC	CASSFLPGEETQYF
NA	TRBJ2-7	TRBV12-3/TRBV12-4	NA	TGTGCCAGCAGTTCCTCCGGGACACGGAACTCCTACGAGCAGTACTTC	CASSSSGTRNSYEQYF
TRBD1	TRBJ1-6	TRBV7-9	NA	TGTGCCAGCAGCAGGACAGGAGAGATTTCACCCCTCCACTTT	CASSRTGEISPLHF
NA	TRBJ2-3	TRBV19	NA	TGTGCCAGTAGTGTGGACAGGACTACCACAGATACGCAGTATTTT	CASSVDRTTTDTQYF
NA	TRBJ1-6	TRBV2	NA	TGTGCCAGCAGTCGGACAGCTGGAAGGGGTTCACCCCTCCACTTT	CASSRTAGRGSPLHF
NA	TRBJ2-1	TRBV4-1	few	TGCGCCAGCAGCAAGGGTGGGGGCTCCTACAATGAGCAGTTCTTC	CASSKGGGSYNEQFF
NA	TRBJ2-3	TRBV24-1	many	TGTGCCACCAGTGATCAACAGACAAGCACAGATACGCAGTATTTT	CATSDQQTSTDTQYF
TRBD1	TRBJ2-5	TRBV5-1	NA	TGCGCCAGCAGCAGGCCGGGACAGGGACAAGAGACCCAGTACTTC	CASSRPGQGQETQYF
TRBD2	TRBJ2-3	TRBV24-1	NA	TGTGCCACCAGTGATCCTTACCTAGCGGGGCAAGATACGCAGTATTTT	CATSDPYLAGQDTQYF
TRBD2	TRBJ2-1	TRBV10-1	few	TGCGCCAGCAGTGATGTCGGAGGGACTACCAATGAGCAGTTCTTC	CASSDVGGTTNEQFF
NA	TRBJ1-2	TRBV28	many	TGTGCCAGCAACACTCTCCGGGACATCTCCTACACCTTC	CASNTLRDISYTF
TRBD2	TRBJ2-7	TRBV5-1	few	TGCGCCAGCAGCTTTCCGGCTAGCGGGACCTACGAGCAGTACTTC	CASSFPASGTYEQYF
NA	TRBJ2-1	TRBV7-8	many	TGTGCCAGCAGCTTACCCGGGGGCAATGAGCAGTTCTTC	CASSLPGGNEQFF
NA	TRBJ2-1	TRBV6-6	once	TGTGCCAGCAGTTACTCAAGGGGCTACAATGAGCTGTTCTTC	CASSYSRGYNELFF
TRBD1	TRBJ2-1	TRBV5-1	few	TGCGCCAGCAGCTTGAGGACAGGGGGCCTCAATGAGCAGTTCTTC	CASSLRTGGLNEQFF
NA	TRBJ1-6	TRBV28	NA	TGTGCCAGCAGTCTCGCCACCTCGGGGACTTATAATTCACCCCTCCACTTT	CASSLATSGTYNSPLHF
TRBD2	TRBJ2-1	TRBV15	few	TGTGCCACAACTAGCGGGGGCACCAGCTCCTACAATGAGCAGTTCTTC	CATTSGGTSSYNEQFF
NA	TRBJ2-5	TRBV7-8	NA	TGTGCCAGCAGCCTAAATACGGCTGCGACCCAAGAGACCCAGTACTTC	CASSLNTAATQETQYF
TRBD1	TRBJ1-1	TRBV9	many	TGTGCCAGCAGCGCTGGACAGGGGGGCAACACTGAAGCTTTCTTT	CASSAGQGGNTEAFF
NA	TRBJ1-1	TRBV7-3	few	TGTGCCAGCAGCTTAATGCCGAACACTGAAGCTTTCTTT	CASSLMPNTEAFF